This TCR beta chain was sequenced during a study of cytomegalovirus exposure and HLA in healthy donors. Study outcomes and limitations: Most TCR sequences were rare, but some public TCRs occurred in many donors. A list of 164 TCR beta chains associated with cytomegalovirus was given. Later analysis identified several of the most significant clusters that appeared linked to common viral pathogens.

Primers: 60 Vbeta forward and 13 Jbeta reverse. The method was immunoSEQ multiplex PCR; TCRdb's version includes in-frame clones alone and lacks a portion of them. This table has around 200,000 clones, 75% to 85% appearing once. In regard to this clone: Its antigen is undetermined.

V lost 1 base and J 2 bases, leaving 5 bases between the germline ends. Per the germline V gene, CDR1 is SGHVS and CDR2 is FNYEAQ. The CDR3 is made up of 13 amino acids. This receptor was obtained from a woman aged 18-29 years in good health and CMV-seronegative. Sequenced sample: PBMCs. The chain has TRBV7-6 and TRBJ1-1; D gene unclear. CDR3: CASSLGINTEAFF. Here the CDR3 DNA reads TGTGCCAGCAGCTTAGGTATTAACACTGAAGCTTTCTTT.